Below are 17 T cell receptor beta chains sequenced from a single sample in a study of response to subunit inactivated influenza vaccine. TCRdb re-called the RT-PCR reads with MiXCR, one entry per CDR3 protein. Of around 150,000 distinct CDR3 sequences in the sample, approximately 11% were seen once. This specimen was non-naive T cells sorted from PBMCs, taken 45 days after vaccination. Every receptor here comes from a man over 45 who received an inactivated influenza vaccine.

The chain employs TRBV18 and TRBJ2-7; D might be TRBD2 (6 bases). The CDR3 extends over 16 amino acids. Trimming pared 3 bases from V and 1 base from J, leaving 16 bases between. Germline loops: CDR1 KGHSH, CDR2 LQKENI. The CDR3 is CASSPGLVAGSYEQYF. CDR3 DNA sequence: TGTGCCAGCTCACCGGGCCTTGTTGCGGGATCCTACGAGCAGTACTTC.

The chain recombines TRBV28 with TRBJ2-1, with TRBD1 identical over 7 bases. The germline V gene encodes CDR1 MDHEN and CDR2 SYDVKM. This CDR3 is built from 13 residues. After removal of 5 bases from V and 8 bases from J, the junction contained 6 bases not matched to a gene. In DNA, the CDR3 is TGTGCCAGCAGTAGGGACAGTTTTCATGAGCAGTTCTTC. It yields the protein CASSRDSFHEQFF.

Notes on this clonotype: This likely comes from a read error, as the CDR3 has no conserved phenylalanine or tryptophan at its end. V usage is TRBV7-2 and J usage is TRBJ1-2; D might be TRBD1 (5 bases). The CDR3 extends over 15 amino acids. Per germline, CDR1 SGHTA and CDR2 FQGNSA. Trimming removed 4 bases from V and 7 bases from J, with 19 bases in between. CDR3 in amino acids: CASSSAQGFLSGYTI. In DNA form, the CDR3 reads TGTGCCAGCAGCTCAGCGCAGGGATTCCTTTCTGGCTACACCATC.

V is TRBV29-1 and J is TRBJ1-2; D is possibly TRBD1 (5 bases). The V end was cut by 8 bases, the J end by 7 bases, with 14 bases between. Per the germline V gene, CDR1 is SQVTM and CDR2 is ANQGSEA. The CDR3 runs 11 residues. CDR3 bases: TGCAGCCAAAGGGGCGTTAGTGGCTACACCTTC. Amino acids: CSQRGVSGYTF.

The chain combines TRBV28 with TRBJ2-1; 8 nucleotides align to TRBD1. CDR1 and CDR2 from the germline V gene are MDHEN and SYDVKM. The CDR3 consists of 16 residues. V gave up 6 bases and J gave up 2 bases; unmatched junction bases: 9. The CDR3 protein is CASSPIQGGAYNEQFF. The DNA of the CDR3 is TGTGCCAGCAGCCCAATACAGGGGGGCGCCTACAATGAGCAGTTCTTC.

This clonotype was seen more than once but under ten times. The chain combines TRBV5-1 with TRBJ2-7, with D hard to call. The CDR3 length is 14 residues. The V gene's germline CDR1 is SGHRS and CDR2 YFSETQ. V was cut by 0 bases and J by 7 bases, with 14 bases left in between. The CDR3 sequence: CASSLAFPGQEQYF. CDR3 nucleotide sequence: TGCGCCAGCAGCTTGGCCTTCCCCGGTCAGGAGCAGTACTTC. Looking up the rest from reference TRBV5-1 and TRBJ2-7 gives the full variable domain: KAGVTQTPRYLIKTRGQQVTLSCSPISGHRSVSWYQQTPGQGLQFLFEYFSETQRNKGNFPGRFSGRQFSNSRSEMNVSTLELGDSALYLCASSLAFPGQEQYFGPGTRLTVT.

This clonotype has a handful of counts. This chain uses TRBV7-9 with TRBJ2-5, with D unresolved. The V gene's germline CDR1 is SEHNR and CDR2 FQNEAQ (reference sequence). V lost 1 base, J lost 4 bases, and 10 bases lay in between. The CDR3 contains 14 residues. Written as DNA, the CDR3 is TGTGCCAGCAGCTTAGGCCAAACATCAGAGACCCAGTACTTC. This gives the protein CASSLGQTSETQYF.

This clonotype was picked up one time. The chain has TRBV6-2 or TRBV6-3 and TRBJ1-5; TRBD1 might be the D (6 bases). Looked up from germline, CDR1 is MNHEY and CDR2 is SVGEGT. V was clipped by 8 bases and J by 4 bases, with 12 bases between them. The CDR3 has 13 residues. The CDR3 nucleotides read TGTGCCAGCGGGAGGCAGGGGAATCAGCCCCAGCATTTT. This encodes CASGRQGNQPQHF.

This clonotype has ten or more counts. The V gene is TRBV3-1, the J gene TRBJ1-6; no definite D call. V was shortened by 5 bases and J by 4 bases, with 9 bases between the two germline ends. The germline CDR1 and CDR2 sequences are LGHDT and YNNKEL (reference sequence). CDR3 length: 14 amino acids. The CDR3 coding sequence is TGTGCCAGCAGCAAGTTACAGTATAATTCACCCCTCCACTTT. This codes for CASSKLQYNSPLHF.

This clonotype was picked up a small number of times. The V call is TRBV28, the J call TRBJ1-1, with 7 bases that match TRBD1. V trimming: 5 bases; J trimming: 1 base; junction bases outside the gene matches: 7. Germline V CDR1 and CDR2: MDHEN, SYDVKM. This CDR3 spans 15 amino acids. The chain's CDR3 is CASSPTGVGNTEAFF. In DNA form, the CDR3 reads TGTGCCAGCAGTCCAACAGGGGTGGGGAACACTGAAGCTTTCTTT.

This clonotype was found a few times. The CDR3 loop is CASSEKRQGRSPLHF. The CDR3 coding sequence is TGCGCCAGCAGTGAAAAGAGACAGGGAAGATCACCCCTCCACTTT. The J gene is TRBJ1-6, the V gene TRBV10-2, with TRBD1 identical over 7 bases. V shed 3 bases, J shed 10 bases, and the junction held 9 bases outside the gene matches. CDR3 size: 15 residues. Germline V gene data show CDR1 as WSHSY and CDR2 as SAAADI.

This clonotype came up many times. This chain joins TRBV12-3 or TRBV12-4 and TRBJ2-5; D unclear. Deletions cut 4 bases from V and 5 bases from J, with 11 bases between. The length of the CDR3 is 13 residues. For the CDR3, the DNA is TGTGCCAGCAGTTCCCGCAGTTGGGAGACCCAGTACTTC. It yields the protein CASSSRSWETQYF.

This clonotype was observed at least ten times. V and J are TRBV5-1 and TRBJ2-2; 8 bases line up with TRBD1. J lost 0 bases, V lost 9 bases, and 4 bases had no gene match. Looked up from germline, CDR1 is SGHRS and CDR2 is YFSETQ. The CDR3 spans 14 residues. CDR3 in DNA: TGCGCCATCAAGGACAGGGCGAACACCGGGGAGCTGTTTTTT. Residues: CAIKDRANTGELFF.

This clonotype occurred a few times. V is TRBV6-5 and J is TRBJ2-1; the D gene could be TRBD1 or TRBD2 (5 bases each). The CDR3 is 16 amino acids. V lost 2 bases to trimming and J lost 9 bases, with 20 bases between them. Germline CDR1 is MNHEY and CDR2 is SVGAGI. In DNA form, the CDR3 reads TGTGCCAGCAGTTACCCAAACAGCGGACCAGGGAGTGAGCAGTTCTTC. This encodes CASSYPNSGPGSEQFF.

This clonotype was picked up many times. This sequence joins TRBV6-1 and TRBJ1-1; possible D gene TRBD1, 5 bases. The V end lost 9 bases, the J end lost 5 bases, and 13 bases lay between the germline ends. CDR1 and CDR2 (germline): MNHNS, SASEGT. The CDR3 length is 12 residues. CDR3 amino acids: CASTGGSTEAFF. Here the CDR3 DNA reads TGTGCCAGTACCGGGGGGAGTACTGAAGCTTTCTTT.

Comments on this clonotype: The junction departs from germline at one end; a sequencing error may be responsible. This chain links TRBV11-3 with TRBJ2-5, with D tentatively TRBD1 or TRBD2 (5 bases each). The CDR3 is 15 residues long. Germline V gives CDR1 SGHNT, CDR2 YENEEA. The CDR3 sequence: CGSSLDGASGETQYF. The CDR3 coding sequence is TGTGGCAGCAGCTTAGATGGGGCCTCGGGGGAGACCCAGTACTTC.

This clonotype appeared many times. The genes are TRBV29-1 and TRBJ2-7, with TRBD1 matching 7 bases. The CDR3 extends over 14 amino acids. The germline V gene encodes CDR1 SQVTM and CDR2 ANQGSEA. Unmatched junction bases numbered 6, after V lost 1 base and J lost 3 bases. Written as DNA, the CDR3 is TGCAGCGTTGAAGGATCGGGACAGATCTACGAGCAGTACTTC. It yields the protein CSVEGSGQIYEQYF.